Listed here are 23 T cell receptor beta chains from one sample, sequenced in a study of shared clonotypes between healthy human individuals. This table comes from immunoSEQ multiplex PCR, and its TCRdb copy is limited to in-frame clones, with some not included. This sample yields roughly 2.5 million clones, of which more than 90% are seen a single time; over 0.12% belongs to the top ten. Sequencing was performed on naive CD4+ T cells sorted from blood. Documented subset: CD45RA+ positively selected. These receptors came from a man between 18 and 29 years old in good health.

V gene TRBV4-1 combines with J gene TRBJ1-5; 7 bases match TRBD1. The ends lost 1 base at V and 5 bases at J; junction bases unmatched: 14. This CDR3 is built from 18 residues. Germline CDR1 is MGHRA and CDR2 is YSYEKL. The CDR3 loop is CASSQVRDRGGSYQPQHF. The DNA for the CDR3 is TGCGCCAGCAGCCAAGTAAGGGACCGAGGGGGCAGCTATCAGCCCCAGCATTTT.

The V call is TRBV7-9, the J call TRBJ2-2; no clear D gene. Germline V gene lookup returns CDR1 SEHNR and CDR2 FQNEAQ (reference sequence). The V end was cut by 6 bases, the J end by 2 bases, with 10 bases between. The CDR3 loop spans 14 amino acids. The CDR3 loop is CASRAKSNTGELFF. As DNA, the CDR3 is TGTGCCAGCAGAGCTAAGTCTAACACCGGGGAGCTGTTTTTT.

The chain uses TRBV6-6 and TRBJ2-1; D remains unclear. CDR3 length equals 12 residues. Germline V lookup: CDR1 MNHNY, CDR2 SVGAGI (reference sequence). Trimming left V 2 bases short and J 5 bases short, with 4 bases between. In DNA form, the CDR3 reads TGTGCCAGCAGTTACGTCAACAATGAGCAGTTCTTC. The encoded protein is CASSYVNNEQFF.

This rearrangement joins TRBV28 to TRBJ1-5, with no clear D. The V end lost 8 bases, the J end lost 0 bases, and 23 bases lay between the germline ends. The CDR3 has 18 amino acids. CDR1 is MDHEN and CDR2 is SYDVKM in the germline V gene. CDR3 loop: CASAPSYFLPSSNQPQHF. For the CDR3, the DNA is TGTGCCAGCGCCCCATCTTATTTTTTACCGAGTAGCAATCAGCCCCAGCATTTT.

J is TRBJ2-2 and V is TRBV28, with a tentative D call TRBD2 (5 bases). V was cut by 4 bases and J by 4 bases, with 7 bases left in between. The CDR3 extends over 13 amino acids. CDR1 and CDR2 from the germline V gene are MDHEN and SYDVKM. The CDR3 protein is CASSWEITGELFF. CDR3 nucleotide sequence: TGTGCCAGCAGTTGGGAGATCACCGGGGAGCTGTTTTTT.

This chain uses TRBV27 with TRBJ1-5, with TRBD1 as a possible D gene (6 bases). CDR3 length: 14 amino acids. The V gene lost 2 bases and the J gene lost 3 bases, with 8 bases spanning the gap. Germline loops: CDR1 MNHEY, CDR2 SMNVEV (reference sequence). The CDR3 here is CASSLQGFNQPQHF. CDR3 coding DNA: TGTGCCAGCAGTTTACAGGGGTTCAATCAGCCCCAGCATTTT.

V is TRBV4-3 and J is TRBJ1-2; D uncertain. Germline V gene sequence: CDR1 LGHNA, CDR2 YSLEER. V was cut by 1 base and J by 2 bases, with 8 bases left in between. The CDR3 contains 14 residues. This CDR3 reads CASSQVTGNYGYTF. CDR3 DNA sequence: TGCGCCAGCAGCCAAGTGACGGGAAACTATGGCTACACCTTC.

The chain combines TRBV5-4 with TRBJ2-5, with TRBD1 identical over 8 bases. J gave up 2 bases and V 0 bases, and 3 bases lay outside the gene matches. From germline, CDR1 is SGHNT and CDR2 YYREEE (reference sequence). This CDR3 comprises 15 residues. CDR3 protein: CASSLVRTGQETQYF. DNA of the CDR3: TGTGCCAGCAGCTTGGTCAGGACAGGGCAAGAGACCCAGTACTTC.

This clone has only one observation. The rearrangement links TRBV6-6 to TRBJ2-1; 11 bases line up with TRBD2. The junction had 4 bases not matched to a gene; V was cut back by 0 bases and J by 6 bases. The CDR3 covers 16 residues. Germline V gene data show CDR1 as MNHNY and CDR2 as SVGAGI (reference sequence). The CDR3 sequence is CASSYSIGTSGNEQFF. Here the CDR3 DNA reads TGTGCCAGCAGTTACTCCATCGGGACTAGCGGCAATGAGCAGTTCTTC.

The gene calls are TRBV5-1 and TRBJ2-5; D ambiguous. Germline lookup yields CDR1 SGHRS and CDR2 YFSETQ. V lost 5 bases and J lost 5, with 13 bases in between. The CDR3 runs 13 residues. CDR3 loop: CASRSAQRETQYF. DNA of the CDR3: TGCGCCAGCAGGTCGGCACAACGGGAGACCCAGTACTTC.

The chain couples TRBV15 to TRBJ2-7, with 10 nucleotides matching TRBD2. The V gene end was trimmed by 0 bases and the J gene end by 5 bases; junction bases not matched to a gene: 7. Looked up from germline, CDR1 is LNHNV and CDR2 is YYDKDF (reference sequence). The CDR3 is made up of 16 amino acids. CDR3 bases: TGTGCCACCAGCAGAGATCTCGGGCTAGCGGGGGACGAGCAGTACTTC. This encodes CATSRDLGLAGDEQYF.

The rearrangement joins TRBV5-1 to TRBJ2-1; 10 positions agree with TRBD2. Germline trimming cut 4 bases from V and 5 bases from J; bases unmatched to any gene: 6. This CDR3 contains 15 residues. The germline CDR1 and CDR2 sequences are SGHRS and YFSETQ. CDR3 sequence reads: CASSLLAGANNEQFF. CDR3 DNA sequence: TGCGCCAGCAGCCTCCTAGCGGGAGCGAACAATGAGCAGTTCTTC.

This clone has a single count. The rearrangement joins TRBV6-6 to TRBJ2-7; the D gene is possibly TRBD2 (6 bases). V lost 8 bases, J lost 1 base, and 18 bases lay in between. The CDR3 sequence is 15 residues long. Germline assignment: CDR1 MNHNY and CDR2 SVGAGI (reference sequence). The CDR3 coding sequence is TGTGCCAGCTCAACGGCGGGACTGGGTTCCTACGAGCAGTACTTC. This encodes CASSTAGLGSYEQYF.

The genes are TRBV30 and TRBJ1-2; D is unclear. Trimming stripped 3 bases from V and 4 bases from J, with 12 bases between. The CDR3 has 13 residues. Germline V gene data show CDR1 as GTSNPN and CDR2 as SVGIG (reference sequence). This CDR3 is CAWSGGRIYGYTF. The DNA for the CDR3 is TGTGCCTGGAGCGGTGGACGGATCTATGGCTACACCTTC.

Points on this clone: This CDR3 is also generated by other DNA sequences in the sample. The chain combines TRBV5-1 with TRBJ1-1, with 7 bases aligning to TRBD1. Germline loops: CDR1 SGHRS, CDR2 YFSETQ. The CDR3 extends over 15 amino acids. The ends lost 0 bases at V and 2 bases at J; junction bases unmatched: 4. This CDR3 is CASSLVGQLNTEAFF. For the CDR3, the DNA is TGCGCCAGCAGCTTGGTGGGACAGTTAAACACTGAAGCTTTCTTT.

The rearrangement joins TRBV28 to TRBJ1-1; 9 nucleotides agree with TRBD1. Trimming cost V 5 bases and J 5 bases; bases outside gene matches: 9. This CDR3 region has 15 residues. Germline V gene lookup returns CDR1 MDHEN and CDR2 SYDVKM. The CDR3 reads CASSPYTGGRTEAFF. The CDR3 region has the DNA TGTGCCAGCAGTCCCTATACAGGGGGCAGGACTGAAGCTTTCTTT.

The chain has TRBV7-2 and TRBJ1-6; TRBD1 might be the D (5 bases). Germline CDR1 and CDR2: SGHTA and FQGNSA. V gave up 1 base and J gave up 8 bases, with 12 bases separating them. This CDR3 region has 15 residues. This CDR3 is CASSLGTDTYSPLHF. CDR3 nucleotides: TGTGCCAGCAGCTTAGGGACGGACACCTATTCACCCCTCCACTTT.

The chain links TRBV12-5 to TRBJ2-3; D gene unclear. The germline V gene has CDR1 LGHNT and CDR2 FRNRAP. Trimming removed 3 bases at V and 6 bases at J, with 10 bases between. CDR3 length: 13 residues. This chain's CDR3 is CASGFIRVDTQYF. The CDR3 coding sequence is TGTGCTAGTGGTTTTATCCGAGTGGATACGCAGTATTTT.

The chain joins TRBV5-1 to TRBJ1-1; TRBD1 agrees at 10 bases. The CDR3 has 16 residues. Trimming cost V 0 bases and J 1 base; bases outside gene matches: 3. Germline loops: CDR1 SGHRS, CDR2 YFSETQ. As DNA, the CDR3 is TGCGCCAGCAGCTTGGTAGACAGGGGGCAGAACACTGAAGCTTTCTTT. Amino acids: CASSLVDRGQNTEAFF. The full variable domain, in which reference TRBV5-1 and TRBJ1-1 provide the parts outside the CDR3, is KAGVTQTPRYLIKTRGQQVTLSCSPISGHRSVSWYQQTPGQGLQFLFEYFSETQRNKGNFPGRFSGRQFSNSRSEMNVSTLELGDSALYLCASSLVDRGQNTEAFFGQGTRLTVV.

The V call is TRBV5-1, the J call TRBJ1-5, with D possibly TRBD1 on 6 matching bases. Germline CDR1 SGHRS, CDR2 YFSETQ. V was shortened by 1 base and J by 7 bases, with 15 bases between the two germline ends. This CDR3 contains 15 residues. The CDR3 region is CASSLWAGAEQPQHF. The CDR3 nucleotides read TGCGCCAGCAGCTTGTGGGCAGGGGCGGAACAGCCCCAGCATTTT. Looking up the rest from reference TRBV5-1 and TRBJ1-5 gives the full variable domain: KAGVTQTPRYLIKTRGQQVTLSCSPISGHRSVSWYQQTPGQGLQFLFEYFSETQRNKGNFPGRFSGRQFSNSRSEMNVSTLELGDSALYLCASSLWAGAEQPQHFGDGTRLSIL.

The genes are TRBV9 and TRBJ2-2; TRBD2 might be the D (5 bases). Between the trimmed V and J ends, which lost 6 bases and 3 bases, there was a span of 12 bases. This CDR3 region has 14 residues. Per the germline V gene, CDR1 is SGDLS and CDR2 is YYNGEE. CDR3 nucleotides: TGTGCCAGCAATAGCGACACCTACACCGGGGAGCTGTTTTTT. It specifies CASNSDTYTGELFF.

CDR3 loop: CATSNDRTREKLFF. CDR3 nucleotides: TGTGCCACCAGCAACGACAGGACTCGGGAAAAACTGTTTTTT. V is TRBV15 and J is TRBJ1-4, with a tentative D call TRBD1 (6 bases). Trimming stripped 4 bases from V and 8 bases from J, with 14 bases between. The CDR3 consists of 14 residues. Per the germline V gene, CDR1 is LNHNV and CDR2 is YYDKDF (reference sequence). The full variable domain, rest sourced from reference TRBV15 and TRBJ1-4, is DAMVIQNPRYQVTQFGKPVTLSCSQTLNHNVMYWYQQKSSQAPKLLFHYYDKDFNNEADTPDNFQSRRPNTSFCFLDIRSPGLGDTAMYLCATSNDRTREKLFFGSGTQLSVL.

The chain employs TRBV29-1 and TRBJ1-4; D unclear. From germline, CDR1 is SQVTM and CDR2 ANQGSEA. The length of the CDR3 is 12 residues. Trimming pared 6 bases from V and 7 bases from J, leaving 12 bases between. The CDR3 reads CSVAWVGEKLFF. The CDR3 DNA reads TGCAGCGTCGCTTGGGTGGGTGAAAAACTGTTTTTT.